The 9 T cell receptor beta chains below all came from one sample that was sequenced in a study of pediatric ulcerative colitis. Clones were sequenced by immunoSEQ multiplex PCR, and TCRdb holds only the in-frame ones, with some missing. This table has 50,000 to 65,000 clones, roughly nine tenths appearing once. Sequencing was done on a sample of blood. The receptors derive from a boy younger than 18 with severe ulcerative colitis.

The gene calls are TRBV14 and TRBJ2-3; D call uncertain. Germline CDR1 reads SGHDN; CDR2 reads FVKESK. The CDR3 spans 12 residues. The V gene lost 4 bases and the J gene lost 6 bases, with 8 bases spanning the gap. CDR3 region: CASSLIRDTQYF. DNA of the CDR3: TGTGCCAGCAGCCTTATAAGGGATACGCAGTATTTT. The complete variable domain, with remaining parts taken from reference TRBV14 and TRBJ2-3, reads EAGVTQFPSHSVIEKGQTVTLRCDPISGHDNLYWYRRVMGKEIKFLLHFVKESKQDESGMPNNRFLAERTGGTYSTLKVQPAELEDSGVYFCASSLIRDTQYFGPGTRLTVL.

This sequence joins TRBV18 and TRBJ1-2, with D possibly matching TRBD1 (5 bases). This CDR3 is built from 16 residues. Germline-derived CDR1 and CDR2 are KGHSH and LQKENI. Trimming removed 3 bases at V and 0 bases at J, with 14 bases between. The chain's CDR3 is CASSPLGGPANYGYTF. CDR3 bases: TGTGCCAGCTCACCTCTTGGGGGTCCAGCTAACTATGGCTACACCTTC.

The chain links TRBV21-1 to TRBJ2-5; the table calls TRBD1, which could not be checked here. TRBV21-1 is assigned pseudogene status. The CDR3 is 16 amino acids. The chain's CDR3 is CASSNSPGQSQETQYF. The CDR3 DNA follows: TGTGCCAGCAGCAACTCCCCCGGACAGTCACAAGAGACCCAGTACTTC.

A single count supports this clone. The V and J genes are TRBV5-1 and TRBJ1-2; 7 nucleotides agree with TRBD1. CDR3 size: 12 residues. Germline V gene sequence: CDR1 SGHRS, CDR2 YFSETQ. J gave up 8 bases and V 4 bases, and 5 bases lay outside the gene matches. CDR3 nucleotide sequence: TGCGCCAGCAGCGACAGGGTGGGCGGCTACACCTTC. Translating gives CASSDRVGGYTF.

The chain carries TRBV5-6 and TRBJ2-5; D remains unclear. CDR1 SGHDT and CDR2 YYEEEE come from the germline V gene. The ends were cut back, 0 bases at V and 1 base at J, with 10 bases in the middle. This CDR3 is 15 amino acids long. The CDR3 region is CASSLVLAAQETQYF. The CDR3 nucleotides read TGTGCCAGCAGCTTGGTTTTGGCCGCCCAAGAGACCCAGTACTTC.

This chain joins TRBV4-2 and TRBJ2-5, with D tentatively TRBD1 (6 bases). CDR1 is LGHNA, CDR2 YNFKEQ, per germline. This CDR3 region has 17 residues. Trimming left V 1 base short and J 2 bases short, with 17 bases between. The CDR3 sequence is CASSQGERSGAQETQYF. The CDR3 DNA is TGTGCCAGCAGCCAAGGTGAGCGGTCAGGGGCGCAAGAGACCCAGTACTTC.

The V call is TRBV19, the J call TRBJ2-1; TRBD2 is a possible D gene (7 bases). The CDR3 extends over 14 amino acids. V lost 7 bases, J lost 6 bases, and 16 bases lay in between. The germline gives CDR1 LNHDA, CDR2 SQIVND (reference sequence). CDR3 region: CASNRAGGLNEQFF. The CDR3 DNA reads as TGTGCCAGTAACCGAGCCGGGGGGCTCAATGAGCAGTTCTTC.

This clone came up once. The chain carries TRBV2 and TRBJ2-1, with no clear D. V lost 4 bases and J lost 7, with 5 bases in between. This CDR3 is built from 11 residues. Germline CDR1 reads SNHLY; CDR2 reads FYNNEI. The CDR3 nucleotides are TGTGCCAGCAGTGTTTTAAATGAGCAGTTCTTC. Protein product: CASSVLNEQFF.

The genes are TRBV2 and TRBJ2-1, with D unresolved. This CDR3 is 12 amino acids long. Per germline, CDR1 SNHLY and CDR2 FYNNEI. V was pared by 4 bases and J by 6 bases, with 7 bases between. CDR3 DNA: TGTGCCAGCAGTGCGTCCCGCAATGAGCAGTTCTTC. Encoded protein: CASSASRNEQFF. The complete variable domain, with remaining parts taken from reference TRBV2 and TRBJ2-1, reads EPEVTQTPSHQVTQMGQEVILRCVPISNHLYFYWYRQILGQKVEFLVSFYNNEISEKSEIFDDQFSVERPDGSNFTLKIRSTKLEDSAMYFCASSASRNEQFFGPGTRLTVL.